These T cell receptor beta chains were read from a single sample in a study of T-cell memory formation after mild COVID-19. TCRdb re-derived calls from the 5' RACE reads in MiXCR, one entry per CDR3 protein. The sample has roughly 350,000 distinct CDR3 sequences, more than 20% seen once. The sample comprised PBMCs or a T cell subset sorted from them (not recorded which). Receptors originate from an adult woman who had mild COVID-19 (a few samples of this study predate the infection). Cell type and time point are not known. The CDR3 runs from the conserved cysteine through the conserved F or W. Each record gives: clone size, D gene, V gene, J gene, CDR3 length, CDR3 DNA, CDR3 protein. D genes are given only for firm matches. Not all rows give a size; the values are once, few, many and, for expanded clones, a class.

-	TRBD2	TRBV4-2	TRBJ2-2	18	TGTGCCAGCAGCGCCCGGACTAGCGGGGGGGCAGGCACCGGGGAGCTGTTTTTT	CASSARTSGGAGTGELFF
-	-	TRBV7-2	TRBJ1-4	15	TGTGCCAGCAGCTCCCTCCTGGGGACTAATGAAAAACTGTTTTTT	CASSSLLGTNEKLFF
few	-	TRBV4-1	TRBJ1-1	16	TGCGCCAGCAGCCAAGATAAAGTGCCAACCAACACTGAAGCTTTCTTT	CASSQDKVPTNTEAFF
-	TRBD1	TRBV5-1	TRBJ1-3	15	TGCGCCAGCAGCCTGGGGGACAGGGCCGGAAACACCATATATTTT	CASSLGDRAGNTIYF
few	-	TRBV5-1	TRBJ2-7	16	TGCGCCAGCTTCCTAGGACCGGGTCTAACTCCCTACGAGCAGTACTTC	CASFLGPGLTPYEQYF
-	-	TRBV12-3/TRBV12-4	TRBJ1-5	15	TGTGCCAGCAGCCGGGGGGGGAGCGTCAATCAGCCCCAGCATTTT	CASSRGGSVNQPQHF
-	-	TRBV5-6	TRBJ1-2	16	TGTGCCAGCAGCCTGGAGTGGGGCCCTTCTAACTATGGCTACACCTTC	CASSLEWGPSNYGYTF
once	-	TRBV7-2	TRBJ1-2	16	TGTGCCAGCAGCTTAGCGGGCACAGCAGGGAACTATGGCTACACCTTC	CASSLAGTAGNYGYTF
many	-	TRBV29-1	TRBJ2-3	14	TGCAGCGTTGATTCGGCGGGCGTTAAGGGGACGCAGTATTTT	CSVDSAGVKGTQYF
-	TRBD2	TRBV7-3	TRBJ2-5	16	TGTGCCAGCAGCCGGAGGACTAGCGGAGGCGCGGAGACCCAGTACTTC	CASSRRTSGGAETQYF